The rows below give T cell receptor beta chains drawn from one sample of a study of shared clonotypes between healthy human individuals. Produced via immunoSEQ multiplex PCR; TCRdb's table is partial and in-frame only. The profile shows approximately 2,000,000 clones, roughly 95% of them singletons. The specimen was naive CD8+ T cells from PBMCs. Receptors originate from a man between 18 and 29 years old in good health. Some clones in this sample may be carry-over from other donors' samples. Both conserved end residues are part of each CDR3. The D gene is left open where the match is weak.

D gene	V gene	J gene	CDR3 DNA	CDR3 protein
TRBD1	TRBV12-5	TRBJ2-7	TGTGCTAGTGCTGGGACAGGGGGGTACGAGCAGTACTTC	CASAGTGGYEQYF
-	TRBV5-6	TRBJ2-7	TGTGCCAGCAGCCCCTTGAGGCAGAGGGCCTACGAGCAGTACTTC	CASSPLRQRAYEQYF
TRBD2	TRBV10-2	TRBJ2-1	TGCGCCAGCAGTGAGTCGAAGGCTAGCGGGAGGGCCTACAATGAGCAGTTCTTC	CASSESKASGRAYNEQFF
TRBD2	TRBV19	TRBJ2-1	TGTGCCAGTAGTGGATCTAGCGGGTCGAACAATGAGCAGTTCTTC	CASSGSSGSNNEQFF
-	TRBV7-8	TRBJ2-1	TGTGCCAGCAGCCTGGTCCGGGGTTCCTACAATGAGCAGTTCTTC	CASSLVRGSYNEQFF
-	TRBV5-6	TRBJ2-1	TGTGCCAGCAGCTTGCGGTCGGAGGGGCCGTCCTACAATGAGCAGTTCTTC	CASSLRSEGPSYNEQFF
-	TRBV27	TRBJ2-3	TGTGCCAGCAGTTTAACCGCGGGAGATACGCAGTATTTT	CASSLTAGDTQYF
-	TRBV27	TRBJ1-3	TGTGCCAGCAGTTCAGTAGGGGGTTCAGGAAACACCATATATTTT	CASSSVGGSGNTIYF
TRBD2	TRBV4-2	TRBJ2-7	TGTGCCAGCAGCCAGCTACTAGCGGGAGGCAGCTACGAGCAGTACTTC	CASSQLLAGGSYEQYF
TRBD2	TRBV2	TRBJ2-7	TGTGCCAGCAACGCCATAGCGGGTCCGAGCTACGAGCAGTACTTC	CASNAIAGPSYEQYF